These 16 T cell receptor beta chains came from one sample sequenced in a study of a mutant IDH1 vaccine in newly diagnosed glioma. For these receptors, no antigen is known. Documented time point: week 5, during vaccination. One vaccine dose held 300 ug of mutant IDH1 20-mer peptide and came with topical imiquimod. Using immunoSEQ multiplex PCR, the repertoire was profiled, and TCRdb retains in-frame clones only, with some absent. The sample carries tens of thousands of clones, around 80% recorded once. This specimen was PBMCs, taken from a glioma patient whose treatment included an IDH1 peptide vaccine. Receptors were obtained from a man aged 35 to 55 with glioma. Some clones in this sample may be carry-over from other donors' samples.

This chain connects TRBV4-2 to TRBJ2-5; 10 bases are a match to TRBD1. The J call could be wrong; TRBJ2-7 is a better fit for the DNA end. CDR1 and CDR2 (germline): LGHNA, YNFKEQ. This CDR3 region has 19 residues. DNA of the CDR3: TGTGCCAGCAGCCAAGAGGGGCTGAGTGGGGACAGGGGCTCCTACGAGCAGTACTTC. Amino acid sequence: CASSQEGLSGDRGSYEQYF.

The V call is TRBV7-8, the J call TRBJ2-7; the match to TRBD1 covers 8 bases. The CDR3 runs 17 residues. The ends lost 3 bases at V and 6 bases at J; junction bases unmatched: 16. Germline loops: CDR1 SGHVS, CDR2 FQNEAQ. CDR3 DNA: TGTGCCAGCAGCTTCCTAAACGAAATTTTACAGGGGGGCGAGCAGTACTTC. The encoded protein is CASSFLNEILQGGEQYF.

In its sample, this clone was seen a few times. This sequence joins TRBV4-1 and TRBJ2-2; D unclear. The CDR3 runs to 13 residues. Per germline, CDR1 MGHRA and CDR2 YSYEKL. Trimming stripped 3 bases from V and 7 bases from J, with 9 bases between. This chain's CDR3 is CASSHTDDGELFF. Written as DNA, the CDR3 is TGCGCCAGCAGCCATACGGACGACGGGGAGCTGTTTTTT.

V is TRBV5-6 and J is TRBJ2-7; TRBD1 agrees at 7 bases. This CDR3 comprises 17 residues. Trimming at V came to 4 bases and at J to 2 bases, leaving 15 bases not matched to a gene. Germline assignment: CDR1 SGHDT and CDR2 YYEEEE. The CDR3 DNA sequence: TGTGCCAGCAGCGCTACAACCTGGGGACAGATTCCCTACGAGCAGTACTTC. Amino acids: CASSATTWGQIPYEQYF.

V gene TRBV25-1 combines with J gene TRBJ1-2; D not resolved. The CDR3 is 12 amino acids. The V end lost 0 bases, the J end lost 8 bases, and 7 bases lay between the germline ends. In germline, CDR1 is MGHDK, CDR2 SYGVNS. The CDR3 region is CASSEYRLGYTF. The CDR3 DNA reads TGTGCCAGCAGTGAATACAGGCTGGGCTACACCTTC.

The chain joins TRBV5-4 to TRBJ2-3; a possible D gene is TRBD1 (5 bases). Looked up from germline, CDR1 is SGHNT and CDR2 is YYREEE (reference sequence). V lost 0 bases, J lost 2 bases, and 10 bases lay in between. The CDR3 totals 15 residues. As DNA, the CDR3 is TGTGCCAGCAGCTTGGATTCAGGGCTCACAGATACGCAGTATTTT. Translation gives CASSLDSGLTDTQYF.

The CDR3 DNA reads TGTGCCAGCAGCCCTTGGGGACAGGCAAACACTGAAGCTTTCTTT. Translation gives CASSPWGQANTEAFF. The chain combines TRBV7-2 with TRBJ1-1; 8 bases fit TRBD1. The CDR3 is 15 residues long. Germline V gene data show CDR1 as SGHTA and CDR2 as FQGNSA. V lost 5 bases and J lost 2; bases outside the gene matches: 7.

The chain employs TRBV11-2 and TRBJ2-1; possible D gene TRBD2, 6 bases. Germline V gene lookup returns CDR1 SGHAT and CDR2 FQNNGV. This CDR3 has 16 residues. Trimming cost V 1 base and J 8 bases, with 18 bases left between them. The CDR3 sequence: CASSLAKWGGDDEQFF. Written as DNA, the CDR3 is TGTGCCAGCAGCTTAGCCAAATGGGGCGGGGACGATGAGCAGTTCTTC.

The chain is built from TRBV6-5 and TRBJ1-2, with D perhaps TRBD1 (5 bases). This CDR3 is 13 amino acids long. Between the trimmed V and J ends, which lost 4 bases and 7 bases, there was a span of 13 bases. The V gene's germline CDR1 is MNHEY and CDR2 SVGAGI. CDR3 region: CASSLGVTRGYTF. In DNA form, the CDR3 reads TGTGCCAGCAGTTTGGGGGTAACTCGTGGCTACACCTTC.

J is TRBJ1-1 and V is TRBV29-1, with unresolved D. In germline, CDR1 is SQVTM, CDR2 ANQGSEA. The CDR3 contains 13 residues. The V and J ends lost 4 bases and 0 bases respectively, with 9 bases between them. CDR3: CSVAKAMNTEAFF. CDR3 DNA: TGCAGCGTTGCCAAAGCGATGAACACTGAAGCTTTCTTT. Drawing the rest from reference TRBV29-1 and TRBJ1-1, the complete variable domain is SAVISQKPSRDICQRGTSLTIQCQVDSQVTMMFWYRQQPGQSLTLIATANQGSEATYESGFVIDKFPISRPNLTFSTLTVSNMSPEDSSIYLCSVAKAMNTEAFFGQGTRLTVV.

The V and J genes are TRBV5-4 and TRBJ2-2; TRBD2 matches at 7 bases. This CDR3 spans 15 amino acids. After removal of 2 bases from V and 9 bases from J, the junction contained 10 bases not matched to a gene. Germline CDR1 and CDR2: SGHNT and YYREEE (reference sequence). CDR3 sequence reads: CASSFNAGRARELFF. The CDR3, as DNA: TGTGCCAGCAGCTTTAACGCAGGGAGGGCCCGGGAGCTGTTTTTT.

This chain uses TRBV5-8 with TRBJ2-5; D is uncertain. There are 15 residues in the CDR3. The germline V and J ends were trimmed by 4 bases and 2 bases, with 15 bases remaining between them. Germline V lookup: CDR1 SGHTS, CDR2 YDEGEE. CDR3: CASSRLWTDQETQYF. The CDR3 DNA is TGTGCCAGCAGCCGCCTTTGGACCGATCAAGAGACCCAGTACTTC. Combining the CDR3 with reference TRBV5-8 and TRBJ2-5 gives the whole variable domain EAGVTQSPTHLIKTRGQQATLRCSPISGHTSVYWYQQALGLGLQFLLWYDEGEERNRGNFPPRFSGRQFPNYSSELNVNALELEDSALYLCASSRLWTDQETQYFGPGTRLLVL.

The J gene is TRBJ1-3, the V gene TRBV28, with D unresolved. Trimming stripped 5 bases from V and 0 bases from J, with 17 bases between. CDR1 and CDR2 from the germline V gene are MDHEN and SYDVKM. The CDR3 contains 17 residues. The CDR3 reads CASSRREWKRSGNTIYF. CDR3 coding DNA: TGTGCCAGCAGTCGTAGGGAATGGAAGCGCTCTGGAAACACCATATATTTT.

V usage is TRBV4-3 and J usage is TRBJ2-3, with 9 bases fitting TRBD1. The germline V gene encodes CDR1 LGHNA and CDR2 YSLEER. This CDR3 is 16 amino acids long. The J segment lost 4 bases and the V segment lost 1 base, leaving 6 bases of the junction unmatched. CDR3 in amino acids: CASSQVPGQGPDTQYF. CDR3 nucleotide sequence: TGCGCCAGCAGCCAAGTTCCGGGACAGGGTCCAGATACGCAGTATTTT.

V usage is TRBV7-2 and J usage is TRBJ2-7; no firm D call. The germline V gene has CDR1 SGHTA and CDR2 FQGNSA. The ends were cut back, 0 bases at V and 0 bases at J, with 6 bases in the middle. The CDR3 runs to 14 residues. The DNA for the CDR3 is TGTGCCAGCAGCTTAGCGGTCGTCTCCTACGAGCAGTACTTC. It codes for CASSLAVVSYEQYF.

The chain has TRBV13 and TRBJ2-5, with D perhaps TRBD1 (5 bases). The CDR3 spans 13 residues. Germline CDR1 and CDR2: PRHDT and FYEKMQ (reference sequence). V lost 1 base and J lost 3, with 6 bases in between. CDR3 amino acids: CASSLEGEETQYF. CDR3 bases: TGTGCCAGCAGCTTAGAAGGGGAAGAGACCCAGTACTTC.